The 12 T cell receptor beta chains reported below all come from one sample, sequenced in a study of T cell responses to AZD1222 COVID-19 vaccine. Sequencing was performed with immunoSEQ multiplex PCR; in TCRdb, only in-frame clones are kept and a portion is missing. Of more than 110,000 clones listed, about 92% are singletons. Material: peripheral blood, obtained on day 0 of AZD1222 vaccination. These receptors were taken from an adult in good health.

The gene calls are TRBV6-5 and TRBJ1-6, with D uncertain. Germline V gene lookup returns CDR1 MNHEY and CDR2 SVGAGI. The CDR3 sequence is 13 residues long. Trimming left V 7 bases short and J 9 bases short, with 13 bases between. As DNA, the CDR3 is TGTGCCAGCACCTATAGCCGCGGTTCACCCCTCCACTTT. Translating it yields CASTYSRGSPLHF.

V usage is TRBV6-5 and J usage is TRBJ2-5, with 11 bases matching TRBD2. J was trimmed by 4 bases and V by 5 bases; bases with no gene match: 3. Germline V gene data show CDR1 as MNHEY and CDR2 as SVGAGI. The CDR3 runs 14 residues. The CDR3 reads CASSTGTSGETQYF. CDR3 nucleotides: TGTGCCAGCAGTACCGGGACTAGCGGAGAGACCCAGTACTTC.

The J gene is TRBJ2-1, the V gene TRBV6-1, with D perhaps assigned TRBD1 or TRBD2 (5 bases each). The CDR3 runs to 17 residues. Per the germline V gene, CDR1 is MNHNS and CDR2 is SASEGT. Trimming left V 0 bases short and J 4 bases short, with 16 bases between. CDR3 amino acids: CASSEAGLGRSYNEQFF. The CDR3 DNA sequence: TGTGCCAGCAGTGAAGCAGGGTTGGGACGGAGTTACAATGAGCAGTTCTTC.

The V gene is TRBV6-5, the J gene TRBJ1-1, with D tentatively TRBD1 (5 bases). V was pared by 2 bases and J by 6 bases, with 10 bases between. The CDR3 is 13 residues long. Germline assignment: CDR1 MNHEY and CDR2 SVGAGI. The CDR3 loop reads CASSYGDAAEAFF. Written as DNA, the CDR3 is TGTGCCAGCAGTTACGGGGACGCCGCTGAAGCTTTCTTT.

The chain couples TRBV20-1 to TRBJ2-5; TRBD2 matches at 7 bases. CDR1 and CDR2 (germline): DFQATT, SNEGSKA (reference sequence). The CDR3 loop spans 14 amino acids. Losses at the gene ends were 3 bases for V and 2 bases for J; bases not matched to a gene: 6. CDR3 nucleotides: TGCAGTGCTAGTCGAGCGGGGATACAAGAGACCCAGTACTTC. Protein sequence: CSASRAGIQETQYF.

This clone has only one observation. V is TRBV7-2 and J is TRBJ2-7; D possibly corresponds to TRBD1 (6 bases). Germline CDR1 SGHTA, CDR2 FQGNSA. Deletions cut 7 bases from V and 6 bases from J, with 19 bases between. The CDR3 loop spans 14 amino acids. The CDR3 here is CASKPGRGNGEQYF. CDR3 in DNA: TGTGCCAGCAAGCCAGGCAGGGGAAATGGCGAGCAGTACTTC.

The rearrangement links TRBV7-9 to TRBJ2-1; 7 bases map to TRBD2. The J segment lost 0 bases and the V segment lost 1 base, leaving 12 bases of the junction unmatched. This CDR3 contains 19 residues. Germline assignment: CDR1 SEHNR and CDR2 FQNEAQ (reference sequence). In nucleotides, the CDR3 is TGTGCCAGCAGCTTAGAACGGGGACTAATACCTTTCTCCTACAATGAGCAGTTCTTC. Amino acids: CASSLERGLIPFSYNEQFF.

The chain is built from TRBV6-2 or TRBV6-3 and TRBJ1-2; D uncertain. CDR3 size: 11 residues. V was shortened by 2 bases and J by 12 bases, with 10 bases between the two germline ends. Germline values: CDR1 MNHEY, CDR2 SVGEGT. The DNA for the CDR3 is TGTGCCAGCAGTTACGGTGGCGGAAACACCTTC. This encodes CASSYGGGNTF.

This clone appeared once. The chain joins TRBV6-5 to TRBJ2-5; D tentatively fits TRBD1 or TRBD2 (6 bases each). The germline V gene encodes CDR1 MNHEY and CDR2 SVGAGI. This CDR3 region has 13 residues. V lost 6 bases to trimming and J lost 4 bases, with 12 bases between them. The CDR3 protein is CASRLAGAETQYF. In nucleotides, the CDR3 is TGTGCCAGCAGACTAGCAGGGGCAGAGACCCAGTACTTC.

V gene TRBV30 combines with J gene TRBJ1-6, with 7 bases matching TRBD1. V lost 2 bases to trimming and J lost 3 bases; unmatched junction nucleotides: 1. Germline assignment: CDR1 GTSNPN and CDR2 SVGIG (reference sequence). The CDR3 runs 14 residues. The CDR3 loop reads CAWSSGGYNSPLHF. Here the CDR3 DNA reads TGTGCCTGGAGTTCAGGGGGCTATAATTCACCCCTCCACTTT.

This rearrangement joins TRBV4-2 to TRBJ1-5, with D possibly being TRBD1 (6 bases). Germline V lookup: CDR1 LGHNA, CDR2 YNFKEQ. With 4 bases removed from V and 4 bases from J, the gap between germline ends came to 14 bases. The CDR3 has 15 amino acids. Here the CDR3 DNA reads TGTGCCAGCAGCCGCCAGACAGGAGGAAATCAGCCCCAGCATTTT. This encodes CASSRQTGGNQPQHF.

The chain combines TRBV18 with TRBJ1-1, with TRBD1 as a possible D gene (5 bases). CDR1 and CDR2 (germline): KGHSH, LQKENI. The CDR3 extends over 15 amino acids. Trimming stripped 3 bases from V and 4 bases from J, with 15 bases between. The CDR3 is CASSPAGLGGTEAFF. DNA for the CDR3: TGTGCCAGCTCACCGGCGGGGCTTGGTGGCACTGAAGCTTTCTTT.